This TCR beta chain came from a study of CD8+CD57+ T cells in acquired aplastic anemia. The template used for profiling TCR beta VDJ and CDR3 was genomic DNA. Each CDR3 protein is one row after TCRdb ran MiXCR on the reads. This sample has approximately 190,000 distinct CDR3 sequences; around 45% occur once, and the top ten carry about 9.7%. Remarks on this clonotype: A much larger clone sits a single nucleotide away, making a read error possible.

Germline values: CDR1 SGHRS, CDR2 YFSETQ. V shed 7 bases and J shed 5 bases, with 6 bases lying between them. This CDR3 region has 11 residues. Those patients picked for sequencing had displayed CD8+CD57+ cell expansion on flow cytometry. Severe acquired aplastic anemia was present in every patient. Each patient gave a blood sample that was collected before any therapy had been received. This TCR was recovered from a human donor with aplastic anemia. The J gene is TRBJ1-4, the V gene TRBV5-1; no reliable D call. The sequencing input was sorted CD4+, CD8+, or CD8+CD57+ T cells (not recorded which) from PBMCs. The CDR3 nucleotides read TGCGCCAGCTGTTTAAATGAAAAACTGTTTTTT. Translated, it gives CASCLNEKLFF.